A single T cell receptor (beta chain) is shown here with its context. The record originates from a study of blood T cell repertoires in COVID-19. Across the study: Acute and convalescent COVID-19 specimens originated in the United States, Italy and Spain.

The CDR3 has 13 amino acids. Trimming stripped 1 base from V and 8 bases from J, with 8 bases between. Germline CDR1 MDHEN, CDR2 SYDVKM. Original processing notes: It was from reference gene primer amplification that nucleated cell counts were estimated. Libraries were prepared by immunoSEQ multiplex PCR; TCRdb keeps only in-frame clonotypes and omits some of them. The DNA was the basis for D and trimming; V, J and clone size are from that table. The table has 250,000 to 300,000 clones, 65% to 90% seen once; the top ten hold more than 4.5%. This TCR was sampled from a man aged 50 or older with active or convalescent COVID-19. The rearrangement joins TRBV28 to TRBJ2-2; no clear D gene. Sequences were obtained from peripheral blood. The CDR3 here is CASSLYSSGELFF. CDR3 nucleotides: TGTGCCAGCAGTTTATACTCTTCGGGGGAGCTGTTTTTT.